Sequencing of this T cell receptor (beta chain) was carried out in a study of PD-L1 blockade in urothelial cancer. Study-wide context: Patients' histories included 0 to 3 prior chemotherapy regimens. Per blood sample, T cells had a median of around 140,000.

Assay: immunoSEQ multiplex PCR; the TCRdb copy retains only in-frame clones and omits some. The sample has 40,000 or so clones, approximately 90% seen once; the top ten hold 11%. This clone was counted a single time. Sample time point: pretreatment peripheral blood. Each patient gave between 1 and 8 samples of peripheral blood mononuclear cells, which were collected pretreatment and during treatment. This CDR3 contains 14 residues. The V segment lost 5 bases and the J segment 8 bases; nucleotides outside the gene matches: 8. CDR1 and CDR2 from the germline V gene are SGHTA and FQGTGA. This TCR was sampled from a woman in her sixties with urothelial cancer. Sequencing was performed on PBMCs, taken around atezolizumab (anti-PD-L1) treatment. The genes are TRBV7-3 and TRBJ1-1, with TRBD1 matching over 10 bases. The CDR3 is CASSLDRGLGEAFF. DNA for the CDR3: TGTGCCAGCAGCCTCGACAGGGGGCTAGGGGAAGCTTTCTTT. Drawing the rest from reference TRBV7-3 and TRBJ1-1, the complete variable domain is GAGVSQTPSNKVTEKGKYVELRCDPISGHTALYWYRQSLGQGPEFLIYFQGTGAADDSGLPNDRFFAVRPEGSVSTLKIQRTERGDSAVYLCASSLDRGLGEAFFGQGTRLTVV.